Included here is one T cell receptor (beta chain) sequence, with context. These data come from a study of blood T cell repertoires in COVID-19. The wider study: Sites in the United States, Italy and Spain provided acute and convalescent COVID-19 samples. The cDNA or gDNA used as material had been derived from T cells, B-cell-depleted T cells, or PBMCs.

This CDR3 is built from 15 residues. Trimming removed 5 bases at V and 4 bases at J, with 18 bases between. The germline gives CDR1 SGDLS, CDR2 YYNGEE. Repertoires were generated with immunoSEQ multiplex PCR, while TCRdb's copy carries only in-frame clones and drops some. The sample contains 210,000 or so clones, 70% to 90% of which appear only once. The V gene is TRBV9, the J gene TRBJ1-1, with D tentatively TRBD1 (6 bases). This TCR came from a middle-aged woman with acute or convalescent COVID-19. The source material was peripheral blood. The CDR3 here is CASSSPPQGSTEAFF. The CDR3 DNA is TGTGCCAGCAGTAGCCCTCCTCAGGGGAGCACTGAAGCTTTCTTT. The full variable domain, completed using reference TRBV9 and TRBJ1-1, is DSGVTQTPKHLITATGQRVTLRCSPRSGDLSVYWYQQSLDQGLQFLIQYYNGEERAKGNILERFSAQQFPDLHSELNLSSLELGDSALYFCASSSPPQGSTEAFFGQGTRLTVV.